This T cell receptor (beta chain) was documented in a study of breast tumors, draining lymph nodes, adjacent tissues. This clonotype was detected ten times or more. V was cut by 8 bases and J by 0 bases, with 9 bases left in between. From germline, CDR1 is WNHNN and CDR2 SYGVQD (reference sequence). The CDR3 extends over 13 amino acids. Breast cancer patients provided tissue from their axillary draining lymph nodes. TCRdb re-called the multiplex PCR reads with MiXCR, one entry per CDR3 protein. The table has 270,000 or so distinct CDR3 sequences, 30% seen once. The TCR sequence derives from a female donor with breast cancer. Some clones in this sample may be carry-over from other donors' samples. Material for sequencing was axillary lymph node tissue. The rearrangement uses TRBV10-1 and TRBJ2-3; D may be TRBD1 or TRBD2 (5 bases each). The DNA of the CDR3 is TGCGCCAGCTGGGACGGTAGCACAGATACGCAGTATTTT. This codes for CASWDGSTDTQYF.